The 21 T cell receptor beta chains presented below share a single source sample, sequenced in a study of shared clonotypes between healthy human individuals. Data came from immunoSEQ multiplex PCR; TCRdb stores just in-frame clones and leaves some out. The sample lists some 2,100,000 clones, around 95% occurring once. The sample consisted of naive CD4+ T cells sorted from blood. Subset of the sample: CD45RA+ positively selected. These receptors were obtained from a man aged 18 to 29 in good health.

The chain is built from TRBV4-1 and TRBJ2-7; 13 nucleotides agree with TRBD2. This CDR3 has 16 residues. With 4 bases clipped from V and 4 bases from J, the junction kept 7 bases outside the gene matches. The germline CDR1 and CDR2 sequences are MGHRA and YSYEKL. The CDR3 region has the DNA TGCGCCAGCAGCCTTGTGACTAGCGGGGGGAGTTACGAGCAGTACTTC. This encodes CASSLVTSGGSYEQYF.

This chain uses TRBV19 with TRBJ1-4, with D maybe TRBD1 (5 bases). Trimming took 4 bases from V and 5 from J, leaving 17 bases between them. Looked up from germline, CDR1 is LNHDA and CDR2 is SQIVND (reference sequence). The CDR3 is 16 amino acids. Here the CDR3 reads CASSTKQATGNEKLFF. The CDR3 DNA reads as TGTGCCAGTAGTACCAAACAGGCTACCGGGAATGAAAAACTGTTTTTT.

CDR3 DNA sequence: TGCGCCAGCAGCTTGGGTCCGGACAGAGGCTATGGCTACACCTTC. Its protein is CASSLGPDRGYGYTF. This chain joins TRBV5-1 and TRBJ1-2, with TRBD1 as a possible D gene (6 bases). Germline V CDR1 and CDR2: SGHRS, YFSETQ. The CDR3 is 15 amino acids. V lost 0 bases and J lost 4, with 13 bases in between.

The V call is TRBV10-3, the J call TRBJ2-5; possibly TRBD1 for D (5 bases). The CDR3 is made up of 13 amino acids. Per the germline V gene, CDR1 is ENHRY and CDR2 is SYGVKD. The V end was cut by 2 bases, the J end by 5 bases, with 9 bases between. The CDR3 coding sequence is TGTGCCATCAGTGAGGGCAGGGTGGAGACCCAGTACTTC. Its protein product is CAISEGRVETQYF.

As for this clone: This same CDR3 is encoded by further DNA sequences in the sample. The chain has TRBV5-1 and TRBJ2-7; D perhaps matches TRBD2 (6 bases). The CDR3 has 16 amino acids. Trimming removed 2 bases at V and 0 bases at J, with 15 bases between. Germline V gives CDR1 SGHRS, CDR2 YFSETQ. DNA for the CDR3: TGCGCCAGCAGCTTAGGAGGGGCGGCCAACTCCTACGAGCAGTACTTC. This encodes CASSLGGAANSYEQYF.

Notes on this clone: The same CDR3 also results from other DNA sequences found in this sample. The CDR3 coding sequence is TGTGCCTGGAGTGTTCTCTCCTACGAGCAGTACTTC. It is translated as CAWSVLSYEQYF. The gene calls are TRBV30 and TRBJ2-7; D is ambiguous. Trimming left V 0 bases short and J 0 bases short, with 3 bases between. The germline CDR1 and CDR2 sequences are GTSNPN and SVGIG (reference sequence). The CDR3 length is 12 residues.

The chain's CDR3 is CASRGTSGTYNEQFF. The CDR3 region has the DNA TGTGCCAGCAGAGGGACTAGCGGGACCTACAATGAGCAGTTCTTC. The chain couples TRBV5-4 to TRBJ2-1; 13 bases match TRBD2. V dropped 5 bases and J dropped 2; count of bases not matched to a gene: 1. The CDR3 consists of 15 residues. The germline V gene encodes CDR1 SGHNT and CDR2 YYREEE (reference sequence).

The genes are TRBV28 and TRBJ2-7; the D call may be TRBD1 or TRBD2 (7 bases each). The CDR3 runs 14 residues. CDR1 is MDHEN, CDR2 SYDVKM, per germline. The V gene lost 6 bases and the J gene lost 4 bases, with 16 bases spanning the gap. The CDR3, as DNA: TGTGCCAGCAGGTCAGGGGGGGCTGTGTACGAGCAGTACTTC. This gives the protein CASRSGGAVYEQYF. The full variable domain, rest sourced from reference TRBV28 and TRBJ2-7, is DVKVTQSSRYLVKRTGEKVFLECVQDMDHENMFWYRQDPGLGLRLIYFSYDVKMKEKGDIPEGYSVSREKKERFSLILESASTNQTSMYLCASRSGGAVYEQYFGPGTRLTVT.

The chain is built from TRBV28 and TRBJ1-2; D is unclear. The CDR3 sequence is 12 residues long. CDR1 is MDHEN and CDR2 is SYDVKM in the germline V gene. Trimming pared 6 bases from V and 0 bases from J, leaving 5 bases between. CDR3 amino acids: CASSTPNYGYTF. The CDR3 DNA follows: TGTGCCAGCAGCACACCTAACTATGGCTACACCTTC.

The chain combines TRBV11-2 with TRBJ1-5, with D possibly being TRBD1 (6 bases). Per the germline V gene, CDR1 is SGHAT and CDR2 is FQNNGV. Between the trimmed V and J ends, which lost 4 bases and 6 bases, there was a span of 10 bases. The CDR3 has 13 amino acids. The CDR3 is CASSSQGSQPQHF. The CDR3 region has the DNA TGTGCCAGCAGCTCCCAGGGGAGTCAGCCCCAGCATTTT.

This clone has only one observation. The chain has TRBV10-2 and TRBJ2-5; no clear D gene. Germline-derived CDR1 and CDR2 are WSHSY and SAAADI. V was trimmed by 0 bases and J by 5 bases, leaving 4 bases between them. This CDR3 comprises 12 residues. In nucleotides, the CDR3 is TGCGCCAGCAGTGAGTCGAGCGAGACCCAGTACTTC. Translated, it gives CASSESSETQYF.

The CDR3 DNA follows: TGTGCCAGCAGCGTAGTGGCCAGGGGGCAGGATACGCAGTATTTT. Encoded protein: CASSVVARGQDTQYF. This chain uses TRBV9 with TRBJ2-3; TRBD1 matches at 8 bases. This CDR3 contains 15 residues. With V trimmed by 0 bases and J by 6 bases, 6 bases remained unmatched. The germline V gene encodes CDR1 SGDLS and CDR2 YYNGEE. The variable domain in full, with the rest retrieved from reference TRBV9 and TRBJ2-3, is DSGVTQTPKHLITATGQRVTLRCSPRSGDLSVYWYQQSLDQGLQFLIQYYNGEERAKGNILERFSAQQFPDLHSELNLSSLELGDSALYFCASSVVARGQDTQYFGPGTRLTVL.

The rearrangement links TRBV7-2 to TRBJ2-7; D might be TRBD2 (5 bases). In germline, CDR1 is SGHTA, CDR2 FQGNSA. The V gene lost 6 bases and the J gene lost 2 bases, with 11 bases spanning the gap. The CDR3 totals 13 residues. CDR3 loop: CASRRATTYEQYF. Here the CDR3 DNA reads TGTGCCAGCAGGAGGGCGACTACCTACGAGCAGTACTTC.

The V call is TRBV28, the J call TRBJ1-5, with unresolved D. This CDR3 contains 13 residues. Germline V gives CDR1 MDHEN, CDR2 SYDVKM. With 6 bases removed from V and 9 bases from J, the gap between germline ends came to 15 bases. The CDR3 protein is CASRIRALSPQHF. The DNA for the CDR3 is TGTGCCAGCAGGATCCGGGCCCTATCGCCCCAGCATTTT.

The chain recombines TRBV7-2 with TRBJ2-3; D remains unclear. Per germline, CDR1 SGHTA and CDR2 FQGNSA. Trimming cost V 3 bases and J 3 bases, with 4 bases left between them. This CDR3 has 12 amino acids. The CDR3 protein is CASSFMTDTQYF. CDR3 DNA sequence: TGTGCCAGCAGCTTTATGACAGATACGCAGTATTTT.

The CDR3 sequence is CATSRDIGGSEQFF. CDR3 DNA: TGTGCCACCAGCAGAGATATCGGGGGCAGTGAGCAGTTCTTC. The chain joins TRBV15 to TRBJ2-1; possibly TRBD1 or TRBD2 for D (6 bases each). Looked up from germline, CDR1 is LNHNV and CDR2 is YYDKDF (reference sequence). V was clipped by 0 bases and J by 9 bases, with 12 bases between them. The CDR3 length is 14 residues.

The genes are TRBV15 and TRBJ1-6, with unresolved D. V was trimmed by 1 base and J by 7 bases, leaving 23 bases between them. The CDR3 spans 19 residues. From germline, CDR1 is LNHNV and CDR2 YYDKDF (reference sequence). In DNA form, the CDR3 reads TGTGCCACCAGCAGAGCAGTCAAAGTAGGAGGGTACGGCAATTCACCCCTCCACTTT. Amino acid sequence: CATSRAVKVGGYGNSPLHF. The full variable domain, with the rest looked up from reference TRBV15 and TRBJ1-6, is DAMVIQNPRYQVTQFGKPVTLSCSQTLNHNVMYWYQQKSSQAPKLLFHYYDKDFNNEADTPDNFQSRRPNTSFCFLDIRSPGLGDTAMYLCATSRAVKVGGYGNSPLHFGNGTRLTVT.

The rearrangement joins TRBV19 to TRBJ2-7; TRBD1 agrees at 10 bases. The V segment lost 3 bases and the J segment 6 bases; nucleotides outside the gene matches: 5. This CDR3 comprises 14 residues. Germline lookup yields CDR1 LNHDA and CDR2 SQIVND (reference sequence). The CDR3 spells CASSIPGQGFEQYF. The CDR3, as DNA: TGTGCCAGTAGTATCCCGGGACAGGGGTTCGAGCAGTACTTC.

The chain has TRBV7-6 and TRBJ1-4; possible D gene TRBD1, 5 bases. Germline V gives CDR1 SGHVS, CDR2 FNYEAQ. V was trimmed by 4 bases and J by 5 bases, leaving 11 bases between them. This CDR3 region has 14 residues. The CDR3 nucleotides read TGTGCCAGCAGCTCCCGGCCAGGGAATGAAAAACTGTTTTTT. This sequence encodes CASSSRPGNEKLFF.

In this sample, this clone turned up once. V and J are TRBV7-6 and TRBJ2-3, with 8 bases aligning to TRBD2. This CDR3 is 15 amino acids long. Unmatched junction bases numbered 8, after V lost 5 bases and J lost 4 bases. Per the germline V gene, CDR1 is SGHVS and CDR2 is FNYEAQ. The CDR3 DNA is TGTGCCAGCAGCGAGTATAGCGGGAACGCAGATACGCAGTATTTT. It yields the protein CASSEYSGNADTQYF.

On this clone: Other DNA sequences in the sample encode the same CDR3. This sequence joins TRBV27 and TRBJ1-5; 9 bases fit TRBD1. J was trimmed by 6 bases and V by 4 bases; bases with no gene match: 7. The CDR3 is made up of 15 amino acids. CDR1 and CDR2 from the germline V gene are MNHEY and SMNVEV (reference sequence). The CDR3 DNA follows: TGTGCCAGCAGTTATCTTGGGACAGGGAGTCAGCCCCAGCATTTT. This translates into CASSYLGTGSQPQHF.